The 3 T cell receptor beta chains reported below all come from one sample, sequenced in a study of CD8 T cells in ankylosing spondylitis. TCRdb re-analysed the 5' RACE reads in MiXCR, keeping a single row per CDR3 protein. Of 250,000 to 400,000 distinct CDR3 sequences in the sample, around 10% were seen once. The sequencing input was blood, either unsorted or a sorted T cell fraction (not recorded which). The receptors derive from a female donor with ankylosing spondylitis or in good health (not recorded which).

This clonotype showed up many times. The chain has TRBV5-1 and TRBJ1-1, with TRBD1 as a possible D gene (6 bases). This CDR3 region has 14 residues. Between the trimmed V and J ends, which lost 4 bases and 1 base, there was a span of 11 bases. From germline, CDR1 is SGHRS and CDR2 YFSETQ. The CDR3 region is CASSGTRGNTEAFF. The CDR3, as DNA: TGCGCCAGCAGCGGGACCAGGGGGAACACTGAAGCTTTCTTT.

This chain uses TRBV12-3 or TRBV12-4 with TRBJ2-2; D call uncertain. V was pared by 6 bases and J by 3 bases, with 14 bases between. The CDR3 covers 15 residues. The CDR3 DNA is TGTGCCAGCAGACCTTCGAGGCCCGACACCGGGGAGCTGTTTTTT. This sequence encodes CASRPSRPDTGELFF.

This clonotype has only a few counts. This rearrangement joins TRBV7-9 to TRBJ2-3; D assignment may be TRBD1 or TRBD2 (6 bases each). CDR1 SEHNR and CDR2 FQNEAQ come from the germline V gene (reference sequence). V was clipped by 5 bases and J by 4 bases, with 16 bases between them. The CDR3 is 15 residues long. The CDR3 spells CASSTKGGIADTQYF. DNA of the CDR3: TGTGCCAGCAGCACCAAAGGGGGGATCGCAGATACGCAGTATTTT. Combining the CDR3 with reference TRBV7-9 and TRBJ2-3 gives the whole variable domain DTGVSQNPRHKITKRGQNVTFRCDPISEHNRLYWYRQTLGQGPEFLTYFQNEAQLEKSRLLSDRFSAERPKGSFSTLEIQRTEQGDSAMYLCASSTKGGIADTQYFGPGTRLTVL.